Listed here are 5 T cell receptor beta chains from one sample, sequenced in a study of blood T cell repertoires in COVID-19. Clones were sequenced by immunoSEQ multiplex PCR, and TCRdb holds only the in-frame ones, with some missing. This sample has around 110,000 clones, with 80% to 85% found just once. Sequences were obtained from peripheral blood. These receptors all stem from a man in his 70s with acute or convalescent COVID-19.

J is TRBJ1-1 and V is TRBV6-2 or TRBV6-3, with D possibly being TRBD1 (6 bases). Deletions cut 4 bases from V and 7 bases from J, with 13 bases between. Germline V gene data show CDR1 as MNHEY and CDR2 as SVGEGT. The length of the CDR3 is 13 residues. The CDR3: CASSLQGFGEAFF. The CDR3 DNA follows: TGTGCCAGCAGTTTACAGGGATTTGGTGAAGCTTTCTTT.

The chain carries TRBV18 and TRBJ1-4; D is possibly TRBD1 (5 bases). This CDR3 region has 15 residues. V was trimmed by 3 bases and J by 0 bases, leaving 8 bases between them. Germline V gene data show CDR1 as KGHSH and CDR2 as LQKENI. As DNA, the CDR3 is TGTGCCAGCTCACCTCGGACATCAACTAATGAAAAACTGTTTTTT. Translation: CASSPRTSTNEKLFF.

In DNA form, the CDR3 reads TGTGCCAGCAGCTCCGGACAGGGTGGTGGCTACACCTTC. The encoded protein is CASSSGQGGGYTF. The chain employs TRBV7-2 and TRBJ1-2, with TRBD1 identical over 8 bases. The V gene end was trimmed by 4 bases and the J gene end by 7 bases; junction bases not matched to a gene: 5. Germline loops: CDR1 SGHTA, CDR2 FQGNSA. The CDR3 is 13 amino acids.

The CDR3 loop is CASNQGAGTGELFF. The CDR3 region has the DNA TGCGCCAGCAACCAGGGGGCTGGGACCGGGGAGCTGTTTTTT. This chain joins TRBV5-1 and TRBJ2-2; 8 bases line up with TRBD1. The germline V gene encodes CDR1 SGHRS and CDR2 YFSETQ. Trimming took 6 bases from V and 5 from J; bases not matched to a gene: 6. There are 14 residues in the CDR3.

CDR3 protein: CASSPGQGYSPLHF. Written as DNA, the CDR3 is TGTGCCAGCAGCCCCGGACAGGGGTATTCACCCCTCCACTTT. V usage is TRBV5-6 and J usage is TRBJ1-6; 9 nucleotides agree with TRBD1. The V gene's germline CDR1 is SGHDT and CDR2 YYEEEE. V lost 4 bases to trimming and J lost 8 bases; unmatched junction nucleotides: 4. This CDR3 contains 14 residues.